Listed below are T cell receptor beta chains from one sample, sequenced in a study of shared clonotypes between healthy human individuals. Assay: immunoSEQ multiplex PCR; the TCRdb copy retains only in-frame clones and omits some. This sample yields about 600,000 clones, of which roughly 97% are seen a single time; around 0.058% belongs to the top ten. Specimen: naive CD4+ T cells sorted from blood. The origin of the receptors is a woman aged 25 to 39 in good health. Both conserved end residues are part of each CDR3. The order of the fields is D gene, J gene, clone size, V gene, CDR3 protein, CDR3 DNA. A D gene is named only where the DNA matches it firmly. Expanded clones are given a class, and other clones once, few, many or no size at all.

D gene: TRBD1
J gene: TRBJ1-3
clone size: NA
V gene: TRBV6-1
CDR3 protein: CASRTGKGGNTIYF
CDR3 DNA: TGTGCCAGCAGGACAGGGAAAGGCGGAAACACCATATATTTT

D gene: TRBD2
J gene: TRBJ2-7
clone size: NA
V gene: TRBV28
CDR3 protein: CASSPSSGWSSYEQYF
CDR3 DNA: TGTGCCAGCAGCCCCTCTAGCGGGTGGAGCTCCTACGAGCAGTACTTC

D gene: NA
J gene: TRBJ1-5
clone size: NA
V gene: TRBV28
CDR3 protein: CASISGDSNQPQHF
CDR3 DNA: TGTGCCAGCATATCCGGGGATAGCAATCAGCCCCAGCATTTT

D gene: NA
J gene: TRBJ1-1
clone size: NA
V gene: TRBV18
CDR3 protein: CASSPAQDTEAFF
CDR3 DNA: TGTGCCAGCTCCCCAGCGCAGGACACTGAAGCTTTCTTT

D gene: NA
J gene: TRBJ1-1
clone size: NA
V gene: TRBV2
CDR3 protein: CASSLDGKNTEAFF
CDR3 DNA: TGTGCCAGCAGCTTAGACGGGAAGAACACTGAAGCTTTCTTT

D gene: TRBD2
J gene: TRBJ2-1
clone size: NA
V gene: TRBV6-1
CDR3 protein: CASAGLAGGFEQFF
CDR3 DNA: TGTGCCAGCGCCGGACTAGCGGGAGGGTTTGAGCAGTTCTTC

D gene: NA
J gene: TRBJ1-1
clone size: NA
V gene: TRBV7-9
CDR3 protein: CASSLDRDTEAFF
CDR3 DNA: TGTGCCAGCAGCTTAGACAGGGACACTGAAGCTTTCTTT

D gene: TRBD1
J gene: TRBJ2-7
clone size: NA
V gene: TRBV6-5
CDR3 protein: CASSPPTGYEQYF
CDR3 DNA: TGTGCCAGCAGTCCCCCGACAGGGTACGAGCAGTACTTC

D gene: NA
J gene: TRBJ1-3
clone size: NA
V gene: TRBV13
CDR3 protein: CASSSQDLSFSRGNTIYF
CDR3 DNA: TGTGCCAGCAGCTCACAGGACCTCTCGTTCTCGAGAGGAAACACCATATATTTT

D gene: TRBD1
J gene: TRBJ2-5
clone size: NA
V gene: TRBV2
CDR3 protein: CASSDWTGPETQYF
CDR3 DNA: TGTGCCAGCAGCGACTGGACAGGCCCGGAGACCCAGTACTTC

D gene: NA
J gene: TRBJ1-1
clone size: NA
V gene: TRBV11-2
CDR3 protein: CASTGLNTEAFF
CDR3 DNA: TGTGCCAGCACGGGGTTGAACACTGAAGCTTTCTTT

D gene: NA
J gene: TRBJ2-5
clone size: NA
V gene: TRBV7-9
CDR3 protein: CASSFGGETQYF
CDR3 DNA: TGTGCCAGCAGCTTTGGCGGAGAGACCCAGTACTTC

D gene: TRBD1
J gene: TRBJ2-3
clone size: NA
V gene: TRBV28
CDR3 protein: CASSFTGVLYTDTQYF
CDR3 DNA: TGTGCCAGCAGTTTCACAGGGGTACTGTATACAGATACGCAGTATTTT

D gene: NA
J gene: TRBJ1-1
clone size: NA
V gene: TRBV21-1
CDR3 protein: CASSKKGFQENTEAFF
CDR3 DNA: TGTGCCAGCAGCAAAAAAGGATTTCAGGAGAACACTGAAGCTTTCTTT

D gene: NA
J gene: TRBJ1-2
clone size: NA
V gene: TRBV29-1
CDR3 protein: CSVGEGYGYTF
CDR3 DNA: TGCAGCGTCGGCGAGGGATATGGCTACACCTTC

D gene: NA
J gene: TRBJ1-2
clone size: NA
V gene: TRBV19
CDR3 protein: CASSIPRTDYYGYTF
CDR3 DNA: TGTGCCAGTAGTATCCCCCGGACAGATTACTATGGCTACACCTTC

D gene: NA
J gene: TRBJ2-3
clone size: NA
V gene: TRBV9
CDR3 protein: CASRGGHPLSSRIDTQYF
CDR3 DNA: TGTGCCAGCAGGGGGGGACACCCATTATCCTCCCGTATAGATACGCAGTATTTT

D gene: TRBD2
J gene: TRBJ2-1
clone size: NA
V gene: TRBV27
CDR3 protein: CASRGRLAGLGNEQFF
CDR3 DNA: TGTGCCAGCAGAGGCAGACTAGCGGGGTTAGGGAATGAGCAGTTCTTC

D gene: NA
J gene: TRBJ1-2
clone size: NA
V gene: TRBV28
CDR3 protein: CASSYRPNYGYTF
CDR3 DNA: TGTGCCAGCAGCTACAGGCCTAACTATGGCTACACCTTC

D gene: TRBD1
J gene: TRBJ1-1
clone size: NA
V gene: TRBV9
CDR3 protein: CASSDRDSGIMNTEAFF
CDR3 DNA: TGTGCCAGCAGCGACCGGGACAGCGGTATTATGAACACTGAAGCTTTCTTT

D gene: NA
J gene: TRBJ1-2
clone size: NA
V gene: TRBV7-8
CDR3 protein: CASSLVVGHLNYGYTF
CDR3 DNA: TGTGCCAGCAGCTTAGTTGTCGGACATCTCAACTATGGCTACACCTTC

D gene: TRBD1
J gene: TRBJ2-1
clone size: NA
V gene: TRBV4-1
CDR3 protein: CASSQVPGQGKMNNEQFF
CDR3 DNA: TGCGCCAGCAGCCAGGTCCCGGGACAGGGAAAGATGAACAATGAGCAGTTCTTC

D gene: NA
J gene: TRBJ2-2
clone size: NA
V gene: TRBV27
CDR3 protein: CASSILVNTGELFF
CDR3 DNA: TGTGCCAGCAGTATCTTAGTCAACACCGGGGAGCTGTTTTTT

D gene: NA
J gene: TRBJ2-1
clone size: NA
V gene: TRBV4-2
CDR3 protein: CASSQARYYNEQFF
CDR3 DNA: TGTGCCAGCAGCCAAGCACGGTACTACAATGAGCAGTTCTTC

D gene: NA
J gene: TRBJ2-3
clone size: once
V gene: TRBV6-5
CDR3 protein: CASSYTGDTQYF
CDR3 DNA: TGTGCCAGCAGTTACACGGGGGATACGCAGTATTTT

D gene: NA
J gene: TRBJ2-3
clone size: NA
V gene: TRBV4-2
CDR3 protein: CASSQEGPRRWTTRTDTQYF
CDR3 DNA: TGTGCCAGCAGCCAAGAGGGACCGCGACGGTGGACTACCCGCACAGATACGCAGTATTTT

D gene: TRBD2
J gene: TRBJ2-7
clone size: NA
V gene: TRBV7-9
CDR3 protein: CASSPRTSGTIYEQYF
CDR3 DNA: TGTGCCAGCAGCCCGAGGACTAGCGGGACGATCTACGAGCAGTACTTC

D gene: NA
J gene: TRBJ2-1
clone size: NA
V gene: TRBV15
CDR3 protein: CATSSPRSSYNEQFF
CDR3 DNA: TGTGCCACCAGCAGTCCCCGAAGCTCCTACAATGAGCAGTTCTTC

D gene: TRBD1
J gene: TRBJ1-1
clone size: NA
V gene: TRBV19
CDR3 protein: CASSKRTGEVNTEAFF
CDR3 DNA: TGTGCCAGTAGTAAACGGACAGGGGAGGTGAACACTGAAGCTTTCTTT

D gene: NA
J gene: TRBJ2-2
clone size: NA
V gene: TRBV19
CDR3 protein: CASYPGAGELFF
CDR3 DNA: TGTGCCAGTTACCCGGGGGCCGGGGAGCTGTTTTTT

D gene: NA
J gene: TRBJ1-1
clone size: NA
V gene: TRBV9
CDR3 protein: CASSPSGATNTEAFF
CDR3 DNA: TGTGCCAGCAGCCCCTCCGGGGCTACCAACACTGAAGCTTTCTTT

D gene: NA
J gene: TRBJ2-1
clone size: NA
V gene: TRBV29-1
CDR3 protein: CSVAGHNEQFF
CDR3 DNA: TGCAGCGTTGCGGGCCACAATGAGCAGTTCTTC

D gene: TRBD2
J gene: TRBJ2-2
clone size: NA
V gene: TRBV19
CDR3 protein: CASSIGLAGGRVTGELFF
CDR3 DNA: TGTGCCAGTAGTATTGGACTAGCGGGAGGTCGGGTCACCGGGGAGCTGTTTTTT

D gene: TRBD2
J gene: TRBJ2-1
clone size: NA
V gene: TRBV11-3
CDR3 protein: CASSLEPSGRKNEQFF
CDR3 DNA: TGTGCCAGCAGCTTAGAACCTAGCGGGAGGAAGAATGAGCAGTTCTTC

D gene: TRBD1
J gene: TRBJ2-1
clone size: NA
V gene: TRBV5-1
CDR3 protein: CASSSQLDRYNEQFF
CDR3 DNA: TGCGCCAGCAGCTCCCAGTTGGACAGGTACAATGAGCAGTTCTTC

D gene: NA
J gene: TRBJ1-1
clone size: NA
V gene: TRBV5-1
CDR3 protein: CASSLASGNTEAFF
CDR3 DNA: TGCGCCAGCAGCTTGGCCTCGGGGAACACTGAAGCTTTCTTT

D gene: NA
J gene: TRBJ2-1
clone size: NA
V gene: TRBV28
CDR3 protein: CASRGNEQFF
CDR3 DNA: TGTGCCAGCAGAGGGAATGAGCAGTTCTTC

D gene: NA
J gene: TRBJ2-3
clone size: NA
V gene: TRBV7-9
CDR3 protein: CASSLMELTDTQYF
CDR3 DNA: TGTGCCAGCAGCTTAATGGAGCTCACAGATACGCAGTATTTT

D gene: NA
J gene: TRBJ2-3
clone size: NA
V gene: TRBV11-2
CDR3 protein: CASSARLSLGTDTQYF
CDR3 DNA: TGTGCCAGCAGCGCGCGATTATCCCTGGGCACAGATACGCAGTATTTT

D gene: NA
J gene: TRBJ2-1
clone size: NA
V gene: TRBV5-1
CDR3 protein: CASSPDTGSSYNEQFF
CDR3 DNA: TGCGCCAGCAGTCCGGATACAGGGAGCTCCTACAATGAGCAGTTCTTC

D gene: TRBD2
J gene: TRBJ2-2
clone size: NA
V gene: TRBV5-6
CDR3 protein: CASSLQGLAGANTGELFF
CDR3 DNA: TGTGCCAGCAGCTTGCAAGGACTAGCGGGTGCGAACACCGGGGAGCTGTTTTTT

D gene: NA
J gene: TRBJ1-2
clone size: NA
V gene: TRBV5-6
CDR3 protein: CASSLGIVSPLYGYTF
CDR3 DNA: TGTGCCAGCAGCTTGGGTATAGTATCGCCCCTCTATGGCTACACCTTC

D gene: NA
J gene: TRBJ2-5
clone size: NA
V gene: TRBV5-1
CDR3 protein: CASSLVTVQETQYF
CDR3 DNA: TGCGCCAGCAGCTTGGTTACAGTTCAAGAGACCCAGTACTTC

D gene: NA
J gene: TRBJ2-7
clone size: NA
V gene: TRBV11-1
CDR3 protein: CASSPRRGHEQYF
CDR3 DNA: TGTGCCAGCAGCCCCAGACGGGGCCACGAGCAGTACTTC

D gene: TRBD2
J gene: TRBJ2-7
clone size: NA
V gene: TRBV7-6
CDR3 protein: CASSLGNGRESAYEQYF
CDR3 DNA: TGTGCCAGCAGCTTAGGAAACGGGCGGGAGTCGGCCTACGAGCAGTACTTC

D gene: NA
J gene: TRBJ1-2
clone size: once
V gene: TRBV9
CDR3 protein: CASSVEGVYGYTF
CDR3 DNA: TGTGCCAGCAGCGTAGAGGGGGTTTATGGCTACACCTTC

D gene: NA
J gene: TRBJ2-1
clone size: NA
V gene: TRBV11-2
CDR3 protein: CASSLYSRARRDEQFF
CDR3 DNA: TGTGCCAGCAGCTTATACTCGCGGGCTAGAAGGGATGAGCAGTTCTTC

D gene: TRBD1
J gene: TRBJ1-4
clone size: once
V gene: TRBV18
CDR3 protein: CASSPSVIYRQGANEKLFF
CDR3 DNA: TGTGCCAGCTCACCATCGGTAATCTACAGGCAGGGGGCTAATGAAAAACTGTTTTTT

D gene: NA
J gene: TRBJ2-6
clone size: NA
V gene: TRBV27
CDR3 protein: CASSLKRRIPSGANVLTF
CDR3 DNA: TGTGCCAGCAGTTTAAAAAGAAGGATCCCTTCTGGGGCCAACGTCCTGACTTTC

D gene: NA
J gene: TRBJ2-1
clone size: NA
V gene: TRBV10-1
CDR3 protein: CASSERLDEQFF
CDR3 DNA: TGCGCCAGCAGTGAGAGACTAGATGAGCAGTTCTTC